This TCR beta chain was found in a study of T cell responses to AZD1222 COVID-19 vaccine. Study-wide results and limits: There were vaccine-associated CD4 TCRs across spike, dominant at 160-218 and 743-854. Recipients of AZD1222 seropositive at baseline numbered only 5 or 6.

A word on this clone: Antigen: not known.

The data were produced by immunoSEQ multiplex PCR, yet TCRdb's version contains in-frame clones alone and is incomplete. The sample shows tens of thousands of clones, nearly 90% of them seen only once. This receptor was obtained from an adult in good health. Sequences were derived from peripheral blood, sampled on day 0 of AZD1222 vaccination.

CDR3 nucleotides: TGTGCCAGCAGTTTCTTGGGACAGAACAATCAGCCCCAGCATTTT. Translation gives CASSFLGQNNQPQHF. The chain is built from TRBV28 and TRBJ1-5; 7 bases line up with TRBD1. V dropped 3 bases and J dropped 3; count of bases not matched to a gene: 5. The CDR3 runs to 15 residues. Germline CDR1 MDHEN, CDR2 SYDVKM.